The 15 T cell receptor beta chains listed next were all sequenced from one sample in a study of OX40 agonist ivuxolimab in advanced cancers. The library was prepared using the immunoSEQ multiplex PCR assay. The source is immuneACCESS, and TCRdb retained only in-frame sequences with V and J called. Part of the clones is not carried over; for the studies checked, unresolved V genes explain less than half of this, and the remainder is unexplained. Here the sample has tens of thousands of clones; approximately 90% occur a single time. The ten largest clones add up to 0.67% of the sample. The starting material was CD4+ or CD8+ T cells sorted from blood, obtained in a trial of the OX40 agonist ivuxolimab. These receptors originate from an adult with an advanced solid tumor such as melanoma, head and neck, liver or kidney cancer.

The V and J genes are TRBV29-1 and TRBJ2-1; the match to TRBD1 covers 7 bases. Germline V gene lookup returns CDR1 SQVTM and CDR2 ANQGSEA. There are 18 residues in the CDR3. The ends lost 5 bases at V and 6 bases at J; junction bases unmatched: 22. CDR3 nucleotides: TGCAGCGTTTTACTTGGACGGGAACAGGGGATATCGGGCAATGAGCAGTTCTTC. It is translated as CSVLLGREQGISGNEQFF.

The rearrangement uses TRBV28 and TRBJ2-7; possible D gene TRBD1, 5 bases. V dropped 4 bases and J dropped 6 bases, with 19 bases sitting between them. This CDR3 has 15 residues. Germline CDR1 MDHEN, CDR2 SYDVKM. The CDR3 region is CASSYPRGRVFEQYF. As DNA, the CDR3 is TGTGCCAGCAGTTACCCTAGGGGCAGAGTTTTCGAGCAGTACTTC.

The chain has TRBV28 and TRBJ1-2; the D is unclear. Trimming took off 8 bases at V and 4 bases at J, with 11 bases between the two ends. Looked up from germline, CDR1 is MDHEN and CDR2 is SYDVKM. This CDR3 is 12 amino acids long. This CDR3 is CASWWGAYGYTF. In DNA, the CDR3 is TGTGCCAGCTGGTGGGGAGCCTATGGCTACACCTTC.

This chain uses TRBV10-1 with TRBJ2-5; D call uncertain. CDR1 and CDR2 (germline): WNHNN, SYGVQD (reference sequence). V lost 5 bases to trimming and J lost 4 bases, with 11 bases between them. The CDR3 consists of 13 residues. The CDR3 region is CASSNSPGETQYF. The CDR3 DNA reads as TGCGCCAGCAGTAACAGTCCAGGAGAGACCCAGTACTTC.

This rearrangement joins TRBV11-2 to TRBJ2-5; no definite D call. Germline assignment: CDR1 SGHAT and CDR2 FQNNGV. Trimming took off 4 bases at V and 1 base at J, with 7 bases between the two ends. The CDR3 consists of 13 residues. CDR3 in DNA: TGTGCCAGCAGCTGGACCCTCCAAGAGACCCAGTACTTC. This sequence encodes CASSWTLQETQYF.

The rearrangement links TRBV5-1 to TRBJ2-3; 12 positions match TRBD2. V was clipped by 4 bases and J by 5 bases; unmatched bases: 5. The germline V gene has CDR1 SGHRS and CDR2 YFSETQ. The CDR3 is made up of 15 amino acids. The CDR3 loop is CASSTGLAGGDTQYF. The CDR3 DNA reads TGCGCCAGCAGCACGGGACTAGCGGGTGGAGATACGCAGTATTTT.

The chain links TRBV11-2 to TRBJ2-1, with 7 bases identical to TRBD2. Trimming took 1 base from V and 12 from J; bases not matched to a gene: 12. The CDR3 runs to 15 residues. Germline assignment: CDR1 SGHAT and CDR2 FQNNGV. The CDR3 bases are TGTGCCAGCAGCTTAGTGGCTAGCGGCTCTAGGGGGCAGTTCTTC. It encodes CASSLVASGSRGQFF.

The rearrangement links TRBV27 to TRBJ1-5; 8 nucleotides align to TRBD1. The germline V gene has CDR1 MNHEY and CDR2 SMNVEV (reference sequence). V dropped 8 bases and J dropped 7; count of bases not matched to a gene: 13. This CDR3 is 15 amino acids long. The chain's CDR3 is CASSPMQGARQPQHF. The CDR3 coding sequence is TGTGCCAGCTCTCCGATGCAGGGGGCGCGACAGCCCCAGCATTTT.

This clone was detected only once. The chain joins TRBV2 to TRBJ1-6, with 10 bases lining up with TRBD1. Per the germline V gene, CDR1 is SNHLY and CDR2 is FYNNEI. The trim removed 6 bases at V and 9 bases at J, leaving 8 bases unmatched. The CDR3 loop spans 15 amino acids. CDR3 sequence: CASSPRQGAPSPLHF. The CDR3 DNA reads TGTGCCAGCAGCCCCCGACAGGGGGCGCCTTCACCCCTCCACTTT. Drawing the rest from reference TRBV2 and TRBJ1-6, the complete variable domain is EPEVTQTPSHQVTQMGQEVILRCVPISNHLYFYWYRQILGQKVEFLVSFYNNEISEKSEIFDDQFSVERPDGSNFTLKIRSTKLEDSAMYFCASSPRQGAPSPLHFGNGTRLTVT.

The chain uses TRBV7-3 and TRBJ2-3; D is tentatively TRBD1 or TRBD2 (5 bases each). The germline gives CDR1 SGHTA, CDR2 FQGTGA. The CDR3 runs to 13 residues. Trimming pared 0 bases from V and 4 bases from J, leaving 5 bases between. This chain's CDR3 is CASSLTGADTQYF. The CDR3 DNA follows: TGTGCCAGCAGCTTAACGGGGGCAGATACGCAGTATTTT.

Only a few counts were recorded for this clone. The rearrangement uses TRBV15 and TRBJ2-5; D remains ambiguous. Germline CDR1 LNHNV, CDR2 YYDKDF (reference sequence). This CDR3 has 15 amino acids. V lost 0 bases to trimming and J lost 5 bases, with 13 bases between them. The CDR3 sequence: CATSRDLGTGETQYF. The CDR3 DNA follows: TGTGCCACCAGCAGAGATCTAGGAACTGGGGAGACCCAGTACTTC.

J is TRBJ2-3 and V is TRBV5-1, with 11 positions matching TRBD2. Germline CDR1 reads SGHRS; CDR2 reads YFSETQ. The CDR3 contains 17 residues. The ends lost 3 bases at V and 4 bases at J; junction bases unmatched: 10. CDR3 sequence reads: CASSSSGTSGAADTQYF. DNA of the CDR3: TGCGCCAGCAGCTCCTCCGGGACTAGCGGTGCCGCAGATACGCAGTATTTT. The entire variable domain, with the rest obtained from reference TRBV5-1 and TRBJ2-3, is as follows: KAGVTQTPRYLIKTRGQQVTLSCSPISGHRSVSWYQQTPGQGLQFLFEYFSETQRNKGNFPGRFSGRQFSNSRSEMNVSTLELGDSALYLCASSSSGTSGAADTQYFGPGTRLTVL.

The rearrangement links TRBV6-1 to TRBJ1-2, with a tentative D call TRBD1 (5 bases). Trimming stripped 6 bases from V and 3 bases from J, with 11 bases between. This CDR3 is 13 amino acids long. Germline CDR1 MNHNS, CDR2 SASEGT. The CDR3 here is CASSLDSDYGYTF. The CDR3 region has the DNA TGTGCCAGCAGCCTCGACAGTGACTATGGCTACACCTTC.

This clone has just a few counts. The chain joins TRBV5-1 to TRBJ2-1, with 10 bases matching TRBD2. Per germline, CDR1 SGHRS and CDR2 YFSETQ. V lost 3 bases and J lost 7; bases outside the gene matches: 7. This CDR3 has 15 amino acids. CDR3 residues: CASSSTSGFGNEQFF. CDR3 DNA: TGCGCCAGCAGCTCGACTAGCGGGTTTGGTAATGAGCAGTTCTTC.

The chain combines TRBV7-2 with TRBJ2-7; D may be TRBD1 (6 bases). The V gene's germline CDR1 is SGHTA and CDR2 FQGNSA. The V and J ends lost 2 bases and 2 bases respectively, with 16 bases between them. CDR3 length: 16 amino acids. This CDR3 reads CASSLTSGQLTYEQYF. The CDR3 DNA is TGTGCCAGCAGCTTAACCTCCGGACAGCTCACCTACGAGCAGTACTTC.